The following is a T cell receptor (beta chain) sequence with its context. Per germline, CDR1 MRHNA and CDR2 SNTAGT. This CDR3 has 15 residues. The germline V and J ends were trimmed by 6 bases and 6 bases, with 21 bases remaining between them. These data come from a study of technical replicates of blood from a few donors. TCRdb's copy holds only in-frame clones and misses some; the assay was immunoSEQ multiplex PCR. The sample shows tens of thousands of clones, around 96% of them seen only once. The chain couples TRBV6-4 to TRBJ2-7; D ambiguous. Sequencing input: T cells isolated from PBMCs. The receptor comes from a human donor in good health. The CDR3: CASSSHETRSLEQYF. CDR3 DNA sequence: TGTGCCAGCAGCTCACACGAAACCAGATCCCTCGAGCAGTACTTC.